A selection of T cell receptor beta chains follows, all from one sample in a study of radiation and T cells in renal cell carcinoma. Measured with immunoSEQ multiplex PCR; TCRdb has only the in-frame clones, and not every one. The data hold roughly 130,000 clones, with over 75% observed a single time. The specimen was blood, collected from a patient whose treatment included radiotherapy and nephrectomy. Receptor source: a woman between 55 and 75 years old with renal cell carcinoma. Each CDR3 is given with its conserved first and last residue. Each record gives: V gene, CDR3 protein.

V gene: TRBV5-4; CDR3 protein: CASSLPGARTDTQYF
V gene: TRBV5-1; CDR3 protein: CASSPQLQGSNTEAFF
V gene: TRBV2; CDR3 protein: CASTWGRLENEQYF
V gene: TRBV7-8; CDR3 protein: CASSLGQDQETQYF
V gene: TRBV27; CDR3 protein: CASNGQGLPQETQYF
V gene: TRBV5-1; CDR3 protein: CASSLAGDEAFF
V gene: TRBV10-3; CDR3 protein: CAISQDSQETQYF
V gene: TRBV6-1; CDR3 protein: CASSELRGQGLGEQYF
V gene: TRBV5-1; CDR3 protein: CASSWTGSEQYF
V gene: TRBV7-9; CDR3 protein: CASSLIGEEAFF
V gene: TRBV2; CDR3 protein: CASSEGRRLTEKLFF
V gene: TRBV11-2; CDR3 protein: CASSRDGYNQPQHF
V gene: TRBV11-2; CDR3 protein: CASSLGIGGNTEAFF
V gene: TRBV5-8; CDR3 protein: CASSLLTTNTEAFF
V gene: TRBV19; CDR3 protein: CASSKGLAGRYNEQFF
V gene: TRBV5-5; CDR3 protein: CASSGGTGGYSNQPQHF
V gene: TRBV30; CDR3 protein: CAWSVGSGYNEKLFF
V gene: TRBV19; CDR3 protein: CASSASMATNEKLFF
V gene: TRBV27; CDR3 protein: CASSISGASYNEQFF
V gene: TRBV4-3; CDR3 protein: CASSQDKGYGYTF
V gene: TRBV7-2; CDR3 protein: CASSNDRVSEQFF
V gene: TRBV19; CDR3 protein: CASSIGGRGNQPQHF
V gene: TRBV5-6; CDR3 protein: CASSNRAGGQYF
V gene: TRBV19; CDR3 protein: CASSIGLAGGNEQFF
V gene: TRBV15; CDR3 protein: CATSEDTFSGNTIYF
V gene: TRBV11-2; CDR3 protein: CASSPPNFNYGYTF
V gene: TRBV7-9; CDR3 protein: CASSQERYEQYF
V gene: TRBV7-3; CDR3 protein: CASKKDAINTEAFF
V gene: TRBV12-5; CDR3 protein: CASGSLTSIGETQYF
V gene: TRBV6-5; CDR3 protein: CASSYSSGGIRNEQFF
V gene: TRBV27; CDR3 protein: CASSFNRATEAFF